This T cell receptor (beta chain) emerged from a study of T cells after yellow fever vaccination (dated 2019 in TCRdb). Regarding the study in general: Libraries from fractions with low cell numbers were prepared with the SMART-Seq v4 Ultra Low Input RNA kit. Two healthy male donors, one aged 18 to 30 and one aged 30 to 40 years, made up the cohort. Bulk PBMC replicates and cell subsets were isolated from blood drawn at multiple timepoints before and after both primary and secondary immunization. To follow T-cell clones before and after primary and booster YFV17D yellow fever vaccination, bulk TCR alpha and beta repertoires were sequenced over time.

In light of the paper, this sample's treatment or condition label describes: live attenuated yellow fever vaccine strain. At every blood-draw timepoint, two biological replicates of bulk PBMCs were collected. A standard Ficoll-Paque protocol was used to isolate PBMCs from peripheral blood. TriZol was used to extract RNA from bulk PBMCs, from CD4 and CD8 fractions, and from dextramer-positive and dextramer-negative fractions. The sequencer listed for this sample is Illumina NovaSeq 6000. Synthesis of TCR cDNA relied on 5'RACE template switching, a step that introduced a universal primer site along with unique molecular identifiers. cDNA synthesis was primed from both the TCR alpha and TCR beta constant segments. Library amplification involved two PCR steps, and the second step added sample barcodes and sequencing adapters. Sequencing of libraries was done on Illumina HiSeq 2500 (2x100 bp) or NovaSeq (2x150 bp). The original methods were these. MIGEC was used to demultiplex reads and collapse the reads into UMI consensus sequences, and MiXCR was used for V(D)J alignment. Clonotypes responding to the vaccine were identified with edgeR on replicate PBMC samples, with the criteria of FDR below 0.01 and a log2 fold change above 5 up to day 15. Each bulk clonotype was labeled CD4 or CD8 based on which sequenced repertoire, CD4 or CD8, contained the clonotype at higher abundance. TCRdb handled the public reads itself, with Q25 trimming in fastp and clone calling in MiXCR, and kept productive beta chains. Entries are consolidated by CDR3 protein sequence, retaining the most common genes and DNA. TCRdb's processing, not the study's, gives the V and J calls here. The sample yields around 310,000 distinct CDR3 sequences; approximately 4% were counted once. The ten largest clones add up to approximately 25% of the sample.

This clonotype turned up a few times. The target of this receptor is not known. Within one base of it there is no much larger clone, and no base qualities were kept. Study-wide conclusions, independent of this receptor: Because abundant contaminating clonotypes from the bulk population could be contained in FACS-sorted repertoires, computational filtering was required. Most clones expanded after primary vaccination (approximately 95% of CD4 and over 80% of CD8) were re-detected after the booster, suggesting that broad memory maintenance occurred. A small fraction of clonotypes appeared in both the CD4 and CD8 compartments, likely as a result of convergent recombination. Because the study included only a couple of donors, the extent to which the findings can be generalized is limited. The secondary T-cell response was weaker than the primary response but faster, peaking on day 5 instead of day 15.

The CDR3 measures 15 amino acids from cysteine to phenylalanine. The kept DNA is CDR3 alone, 45 bases in frame from the first base. Based on the germline V gene, the CDR1 and CDR2 sequences are SGHRS and YFSETQ. Germline trimming amounts to 4 bases on V and 9 bases on J, with 12 as the count of junction bases outside the gene matches. Specimen: PBMCs, collected 5 days after the yellow fever booster vaccination. This chain joins TRBV5-1 to TRBJ2-1; 8 bases in between match TRBD1. The TCR comes from a man between 18 and 29 years old who received the YFV17D yellow fever vaccine. The CDR3 sequence is CASSRGTGYSPEQFF. The nucleotide sequence reads as follows: TGCGCCAGCAGCCGCGGGACAGGTTATTCCCCTGAGCAGTTCTTC. With all but the CDR3 taken from the reference TRBV5-1 and TRBJ2-1 genes, the full variable domain is: KAGVTQTPRYLIKTRGQQVTLSCSPISGHRSVSWYQQTPGQGLQFLFEYFSETQRNKGNFPGRFSGRQFSNSRSEMNVSTLELGDSALYLCASSRGTGYSPEQFFGPGTRLTVL.